One sample yielded the 22 T cell receptor beta chains listed below, sequenced in a study of cytomegalovirus exposure and HLA in healthy donors. Primers for the PCR totalled 60 Vbeta and 13 Jbeta. The assay was immunoSEQ multiplex PCR, and TCRdb's table has in-frame clones only and misses some. The table includes some 190,000 clones, around 76% detected once. What was sequenced was PBMCs. Source of these receptors: a man aged 35 to 55 in good health and CMV-seronegative.

The J gene is TRBJ2-3, the V gene TRBV5-1; TRBD2 matches 10 bases. This CDR3 region has 16 residues. V lost 1 base, J lost 5 bases, and 7 bases stayed unmatched. Germline-derived CDR1 and CDR2 are SGHRS and YFSETQ. CDR3 loop: CASSLTSGDRGDTQYF. The CDR3 DNA is TGCGCCAGCAGCTTGACTAGCGGGGACCGGGGAGATACGCAGTATTTT.

This clone was seen only once. J is TRBJ1-3 and V is TRBV29-1, with 7 bases fitting TRBD1. The junction had 4 bases not matched to a gene; V was cut back by 5 bases and J by 0 bases. The germline V gene encodes CDR1 SQVTM and CDR2 ANQGSEA. The CDR3 sequence is 14 residues long. The CDR3 spells CSVRTGSSGNTIYF. The CDR3, as DNA: TGCAGCGTTAGGACAGGAAGCTCTGGAAACACCATATATTTT.

V gene TRBV14 combines with J gene TRBJ2-1; 7 nucleotides align to TRBD1. CDR1 and CDR2 from the germline V gene are SGHDN and FVKESK. The V gene end was trimmed by 5 bases and the J gene end by 3 bases; junction bases not matched to a gene: 4. The CDR3 is 14 residues long. The CDR3 sequence: CASSGTEGYNEQFF. The CDR3 bases are TGTGCCAGCAGCGGGACAGAGGGCTACAATGAGCAGTTCTTC.

V gene TRBV19 combines with J gene TRBJ1-5; TRBD1 matches at 9 bases. From germline, CDR1 is LNHDA and CDR2 SQIVND (reference sequence). CDR3 length: 19 amino acids. V was clipped by 0 bases and J by 1 base; unmatched bases: 10. In DNA, the CDR3 is TGTGCCAGTAGTATAGATTCCCGGGACAGGGCTGGGAGCAATCAGCCCCAGCATTTT. Translated, it gives CASSIDSRDRAGSNQPQHF.

CDR3 bases: TGTGCCAGCAGCGTCATTCGGGAGGGCGGGGAGACCCAGTACTTC. Translation gives CASSVIREGGETQYF. This rearrangement joins TRBV9 to TRBJ2-5; 8 nucleotides align to TRBD2. CDR1 is SGDLS, CDR2 YYNGEE, per germline. The J segment lost 5 bases and the V segment lost 2 bases, leaving 8 bases of the junction unmatched. The CDR3 has 15 amino acids.

The CDR3 spells CASSPRGNTIYF. Here the CDR3 DNA reads TGTGCCAGCAGCCCCAGGGGAAACACCATATATTTT. The chain joins TRBV7-2 to TRBJ1-3, with D unresolved. Germline CDR1 reads SGHTA; CDR2 reads FQGNSA. The CDR3 sequence is 12 residues long. V dropped 5 bases and J dropped 4 bases, with 6 bases sitting between them.

About this clone itself: This sample also contains other DNA sequences that code for the same CDR3. The CDR3 sequence: CASTGQPNTEAFF. The CDR3 DNA reads as TGCGCCAGCACAGGACAGCCGAACACTGAAGCTTTCTTT. The gene calls are TRBV5-1 and TRBJ1-1, with D possibly TRBD1 on 6 matching bases. The V gene lost 6 bases and the J gene lost 1 base, with 10 bases spanning the gap. Germline values: CDR1 SGHRS, CDR2 YFSETQ. The CDR3 is 13 residues long.

This clone showed up just once. The genes are TRBV9 and TRBJ2-7; 9 positions match TRBD1. The CDR3 totals 15 residues. V was clipped by 3 bases and J by 3 bases; unmatched bases: 7. Looked up from germline, CDR1 is SGDLS and CDR2 is YYNGEE. Written as DNA, the CDR3 is TGTGCCAGCAGCGCCCAACCGGGACAGGGCTACGAGCAGTACTTC. Translation: CASSAQPGQGYEQYF.

This chain links TRBV5-1 with TRBJ2-3, with 10 bases that match TRBD2. V shed 1 base and J 1 base; nucleotides not matched to a gene: 6. The germline gives CDR1 SGHRS, CDR2 YFSETQ. CDR3 length equals 17 residues. CDR3 in DNA: TGCGCCAGCAGCTTGTCGCGACTAGCGGGCCGCACAGATACGCAGTATTTT. Its translation: CASSLSRLAGRTDTQYF. Together with reference TRBV5-1 and TRBJ2-3, the CDR3 gives the full variable domain: KAGVTQTPRYLIKTRGQQVTLSCSPISGHRSVSWYQQTPGQGLQFLFEYFSETQRNKGNFPGRFSGRQFSNSRSEMNVSTLELGDSALYLCASSLSRLAGRTDTQYFGPGTRLTVL.

The chain is built from TRBV7-9 and TRBJ1-6; D not resolved. CDR1 and CDR2 (germline): SEHNR, FQNEAQ (reference sequence). This CDR3 has 12 residues. The V end was cut by 5 bases, the J end by 5 bases, with 4 bases between. The CDR3 DNA sequence: TGTGCCAGCAGCCGTGATAATTCACCCCTCCACTTT. Protein sequence: CASSRDNSPLHF.

This chain links TRBV6-5 with TRBJ2-7; the D is unclear. The V end was cut by 5 bases, the J end by 3 bases, with 8 bases between. The length of the CDR3 is 12 residues. From germline, CDR1 is MNHEY and CDR2 SVGAGI. The CDR3 loop reads CASSTFNYEQYF. The CDR3 DNA follows: TGTGCCAGCAGTACTTTCAACTACGAGCAGTACTTC.

The chain links TRBV27 to TRBJ1-2; no firm D call. The germline V gene has CDR1 MNHEY and CDR2 SMNVEV (reference sequence). V was cut by 5 bases and J by 7 bases, with 14 bases left in between. The CDR3 covers 13 residues. The CDR3 loop reads CASSPLRGRGYTF. CDR3 nucleotide sequence: TGTGCCAGCAGTCCGCTCCGAGGGCGTGGCTACACCTTC.

The chain carries TRBV5-1 and TRBJ2-7; D possibly corresponds to TRBD1 (6 bases). The CDR3 contains 16 residues. Germline loops: CDR1 SGHRS, CDR2 YFSETQ. The V gene lost 8 bases and the J gene lost 6 bases, with 27 bases spanning the gap. The CDR3 loop reads CASQGVDSAIGGEQYF. DNA of the CDR3: TGCGCCAGTCAAGGAGTTGATTCAGCGATAGGGGGCGAGCAGTACTTC.

CDR3 amino acids: CASSPRGGGSADTQYF. The CDR3 nucleotides read TGCGCCAGCAGCCCCCGGGGGGGCGGGAGCGCAGATACGCAGTATTTT. The chain carries TRBV4-3 and TRBJ2-3; 8 positions match TRBD2. V lost 4 bases to trimming and J lost 4 bases; unmatched junction nucleotides: 10. CDR1 is LGHNA, CDR2 YSLEER, per germline. The CDR3 runs 16 residues.

The V gene is TRBV6-5, the J gene TRBJ2-3, with 11 bases that match TRBD2. V lost 5 bases to trimming and J lost 6 bases; unmatched junction nucleotides: 4. The CDR3 consists of 14 residues. Germline CDR1 reads MNHEY; CDR2 reads SVGAGI. For the CDR3, the DNA is TGTGCCAGCAGTATAGCGGGGGGGTTGGATACGCAGTATTTT. Protein sequence: CASSIAGGLDTQYF.

This rearrangement joins TRBV30 to TRBJ1-2; TRBD1 matches 7 bases. The CDR3 covers 14 residues. From germline, CDR1 is GTSNPN and CDR2 SVGIG (reference sequence). V lost 7 bases and J lost 0; bases outside the gene matches: 8. The DNA of the CDR3 is TGTGCCTCCAGGGGGGACACGTCTAACTATGGCTACACCTTC. The encoded protein is CASRGDTSNYGYTF.

This clone was found once. V usage is TRBV30 and J usage is TRBJ1-3; TRBD1 might be the D (5 bases). The germline gives CDR1 GTSNPN, CDR2 SVGIG (reference sequence). V lost 3 bases and J lost 0, with 9 bases in between. This CDR3 region has 14 residues. The chain's CDR3 is CAWRTGFSGNTIYF. The CDR3 coding sequence is TGTGCCTGGAGAACAGGCTTCTCTGGAAACACCATATATTTT.

This chain uses TRBV18 with TRBJ1-2, with D uncertain. The V gene lost 6 bases and the J gene lost 6 bases, with 11 bases spanning the gap. The germline CDR1 and CDR2 sequences are KGHSH and LQKENI. The CDR3 spans 12 residues. CDR3 residues: CASSILVDGYTF. The CDR3 nucleotides are TGTGCCAGCTCCATTCTAGTCGATGGCTACACCTTC.

This chain connects TRBV19 to TRBJ1-1, with D unclear. Trimming stripped 5 bases from V and 1 base from J, with 8 bases between. CDR1 is LNHDA and CDR2 is SQIVND in the germline V gene (reference sequence). This CDR3 comprises 13 residues. This CDR3 reads CASSATTNTEAFF. The CDR3 DNA follows: TGTGCCAGTAGTGCAACAACGAACACTGAAGCTTTCTTT.

This sequence joins TRBV7-3 and TRBJ2-1; D gene ambiguous. Germline CDR1 and CDR2: SGHTA and FQGTGA. The CDR3 length is 15 residues. The V gene lost 1 base and the J gene lost 3 bases, with 10 bases spanning the gap. As DNA, the CDR3 is TGTGCCAGCAGCTTAATGAACCAGGTCTACAATGAGCAGTTCTTC. It encodes CASSLMNQVYNEQFF.

The gene calls are TRBV6-5 and TRBJ1-1; D is possibly TRBD1 (5 bases). Germline values: CDR1 MNHEY, CDR2 SVGAGI. The CDR3 runs to 15 residues. V was shortened by 6 bases and J by 2 bases, with 16 bases between the two germline ends. The CDR3 DNA sequence: TGTGCCAGCAGGCTGTTTCAGGGACTAAACACTGAAGCTTTCTTT. The encoded protein is CASRLFQGLNTEAFF.

The rearrangement joins TRBV15 to TRBJ1-3; D not certain. The CDR3 length is 14 residues. Trimming stripped 6 bases from V and 0 bases from J, with 9 bases between. Germline-derived CDR1 and CDR2 are LNHNV and YYDKDF (reference sequence). In nucleotides, the CDR3 is TGTGCCACCAGGCGACAACTCTCTGGAAACACCATATATTTT. Translating it yields CATRRQLSGNTIYF.